A single sample is the source of the 14 T cell receptor beta chains below, sequenced in a study of blood T cell repertoires in COVID-19. The assay was immunoSEQ multiplex PCR, and TCRdb's table has in-frame clones only and misses some. The sample carries some 200,000 clones, about 90% recorded once. The material sequenced was PBMCs or T cells enriched from blood (not recorded which). The receptors were sampled from a woman in her forties or fifties in a cohort exposed to, infected with or recovered from COVID-19 (not recorded which).

V and J are TRBV7-3 and TRBJ1-1; 7 nucleotides agree with TRBD1. The CDR3 runs to 12 residues. The ends lost 5 bases at V and 7 bases at J; junction bases unmatched: 4. Germline CDR1 is SGHTA and CDR2 is FQGTGA. The CDR3 reads CASSRGTVEAFF. In DNA, the CDR3 is TGTGCCAGCAGCCGGGGGACAGTTGAAGCTTTCTTT.

V usage is TRBV3-1 (or the pseudogene TRBV3-2) and J usage is TRBJ1-2; D ambiguous. The ends were cut back, 1 base at V and 6 bases at J, with 9 bases in the middle. The CDR3 runs 13 residues. Germline V gene sequence: CDR1 LGHDT, CDR2 YNNKEL (reference sequence). The CDR3 loop reads CASSQGSAHGYTF. In DNA form, the CDR3 reads TGTGCCAGCAGCCAAGGCAGTGCACATGGCTACACCTTC.

The chain employs TRBV30 and TRBJ2-1, with TRBD2 matching 9 bases. CDR1 is GTSNPN and CDR2 is SVGIG in the germline V gene (reference sequence). CDR3 length: 14 amino acids. J gave up 9 bases and V 4 bases, and 10 bases lay outside the gene matches. DNA of the CDR3: TGTGCCTGGAACCGGGGACTAGCTATTGGTGAGCAGTTCTTC. Translation: CAWNRGLAIGEQFF. The full variable domain, completed using reference TRBV30 and TRBJ2-1, is SQTIHQWPATLVQPVGSPLSLECTVEGTSNPNLYWYRQAAGRGLQLLFYSVGIGQISSEVPQNLSASRPQDRQFILSSKKLLLSDSGFYLCAWNRGLAIGEQFFGPGTRLTVL.

As DNA, the CDR3 is TGTGCCACCAGCAGAGGTTTGGGGCATGCCTACGAGCAGTACTTC. It specifies CATSRGLGHAYEQYF. The chain couples TRBV15 to TRBJ2-7, with D possibly being TRBD1 (5 bases). V dropped 1 base and J dropped 2 bases, with 12 bases sitting between them. The CDR3 loop spans 15 amino acids. Germline V gene data show CDR1 as LNHNV and CDR2 as YYDKDF (reference sequence). The variable domain in full, with the rest retrieved from reference TRBV15 and TRBJ2-7, is DAMVIQNPRYQVTQFGKPVTLSCSQTLNHNVMYWYQQKSSQAPKLLFHYYDKDFNNEADTPDNFQSRRPNTSFCFLDIRSPGLGDTAMYLCATSRGLGHAYEQYFGPGTRLTVT.

CDR3 sequence reads: CSVDLAGDSIQYF. DNA for the CDR3: TGCAGCGTTGATCTAGCGGGGGATTCGATTCAGTACTTC. V usage is TRBV29-1 and J usage is TRBJ2-4; 10 bases fit TRBD2. Germline values: CDR1 SQVTM, CDR2 ANQGSEA. The V segment lost 3 bases and the J segment 10 bases; nucleotides outside the gene matches: 6. The CDR3 runs 13 residues.

The chain recombines TRBV10-3 with TRBJ1-1; perhaps TRBD1 as D (6 bases). Germline V gene sequence: CDR1 ENHRY, CDR2 SYGVKD. V dropped 5 bases and J dropped 0 bases, with 10 bases sitting between them. The length of the CDR3 is 14 residues. CDR3 DNA sequence: TGTGCCATCAGTCATTCAGGGGTGAACACTGAAGCTTTCTTT. This encodes CAISHSGVNTEAFF.

The chain has TRBV5-1 and TRBJ1-6; D is unclear. V gave up 4 bases and J gave up 7 bases, with 9 bases separating them. Per germline, CDR1 SGHRS and CDR2 YFSETQ. CDR3 length equals 13 residues. CDR3 protein: CASSARENSPLHF. Here the CDR3 DNA reads TGCGCCAGCAGCGCGCGGGAGAATTCACCCCTCCACTTT.

V and J are TRBV10-3 and TRBJ2-3; TRBD1 matches 9 bases. V lost 6 bases to trimming and J lost 5 bases; unmatched junction nucleotides: 9. Germline CDR1 reads ENHRY; CDR2 reads SYGVKD. The CDR3 totals 15 residues. This chain's CDR3 is CAISRGQGGGDTQYF. The CDR3 DNA reads TGTGCCATCAGCAGGGGACAGGGCGGTGGAGATACGCAGTATTTT.

V and J are TRBV9 and TRBJ1-1; possible D gene TRBD1, 6 bases. The CDR3 is 13 residues long. With 4 bases removed from V and 0 bases from J, the gap between germline ends came to 7 bases. Germline CDR1 is SGDLS and CDR2 is YYNGEE. This CDR3 is CASSQGLNTEAFF. The CDR3 DNA reads TGTGCCAGCAGCCAGGGGTTGAACACTGAAGCTTTCTTT.

The rearrangement uses TRBV7-6 and TRBJ1-3; D is perhaps TRBD1 (6 bases). V lost 1 base, J lost 3 bases, and 19 bases lay in between. The CDR3 spans 18 residues. Germline V gives CDR1 SGHVS, CDR2 FNYEAQ. DNA for the CDR3: TGTGCCAGCAGCTTAGAACCCGGACAGATTAAGGATGGAAACACCATATATTTT. Translating gives CASSLEPGQIKDGNTIYF.

The CDR3 DNA follows: TGTGCCAGCAGGTACTCTGGAAACACCATATATTTT. It translates to CASRYSGNTIYF. The rearrangement links TRBV12-3 or TRBV12-4 to TRBJ1-3; unclear D gene. Between the trimmed V and J ends, which lost 6 bases and 0 bases, there was a span of 3 bases. There are 12 residues in the CDR3.

This clone was counted a few times. Other DNA sequences in the sample encode the same CDR3. The chain couples TRBV18 to TRBJ2-1, with a tentative D call TRBD1 (6 bases). The CDR3 runs 14 residues. Per germline, CDR1 KGHSH and CDR2 LQKENI. V was trimmed by 5 bases and J by 3 bases, leaving 11 bases between them. The CDR3 here is CASSSTGYYNEQFF. CDR3 coding DNA: TGTGCCAGCTCATCAACAGGGTACTACAATGAGCAGTTCTTC.

This rearrangement joins TRBV6-4 to TRBJ2-2; TRBD1 might be the D (6 bases). The CDR3 is 13 residues long. Trimming cost V 6 bases and J 4 bases, with 9 bases left between them. Germline CDR1 reads MRHNA; CDR2 reads SNTAGT. CDR3 nucleotide sequence: TGTGCCAGCAGCCGACAGGCCACCGGGGAGCTGTTTTTT. This sequence encodes CASSRQATGELFF.

This rearrangement joins TRBV3-1 (or the pseudogene TRBV3-2) to TRBJ1-3, with 7 bases aligning to TRBD1. The ends lost 4 bases at V and 0 bases at J; junction bases unmatched: 6. The CDR3 sequence is 16 residues long. Germline-derived CDR1 and CDR2 are LGHDT and YNNKEL (reference sequence). Here the CDR3 DNA reads TGTGCCAGCAGCCCTGGACAGGTGAACTCTGGAAACACCATATATTTT. Translation: CASSPGQVNSGNTIYF.